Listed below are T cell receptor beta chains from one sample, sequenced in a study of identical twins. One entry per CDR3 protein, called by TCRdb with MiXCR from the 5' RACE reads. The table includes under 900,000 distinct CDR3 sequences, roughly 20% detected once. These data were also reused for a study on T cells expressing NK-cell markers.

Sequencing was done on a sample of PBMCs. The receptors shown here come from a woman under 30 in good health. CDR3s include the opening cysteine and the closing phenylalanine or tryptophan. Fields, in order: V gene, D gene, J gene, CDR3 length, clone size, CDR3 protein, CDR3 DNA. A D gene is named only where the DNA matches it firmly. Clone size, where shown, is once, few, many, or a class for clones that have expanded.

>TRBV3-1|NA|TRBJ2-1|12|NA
CASSHARNEQFF
TGTGCCAGCAGCCACGCCAGAAATGAGCAGTTCTTC
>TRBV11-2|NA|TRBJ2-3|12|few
CASSRGAVTQYF
TGTGCCAGCAGCCGTGGGGCGGTTACGCAGTATTTT
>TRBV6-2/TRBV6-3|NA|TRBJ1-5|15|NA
CASSYTARGSQPQHF
TGTGCCAGCAGTTACACCGCGAGAGGTAGTCAGCCCCAGCATTTT
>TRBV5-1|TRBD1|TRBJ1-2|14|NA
CASSLSSRGSGYTF
TGCGCCAGCAGCTTGTCAAGCAGGGGGTCTGGCTACACCTTC
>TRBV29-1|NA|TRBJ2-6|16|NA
CSVPRGPGSGANVLTF
TGCAGCGTCCCCCGGGGGCCGGGCTCTGGGGCCAACGTCCTGACTTTC
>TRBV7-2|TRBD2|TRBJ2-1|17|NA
CASSPKGGGIRYNEQFF
TGTGCCAGCAGCCCGAAGGGCGGGGGGATTCGATACAATGAGCAGTTCTTC
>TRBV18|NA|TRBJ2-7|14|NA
CASSRTDGNYEQYF
TGTGCCAGCTCACGGACGGACGGCAACTACGAGCAGTACTTC
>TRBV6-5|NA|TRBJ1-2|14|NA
CASSYSPSPYGYTF
TGTGCCAGCAGTTACTCGCCTAGCCCCTATGGCTACACCTTC
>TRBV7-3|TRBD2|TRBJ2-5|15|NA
CASSLTGLDQETQYF
TGTGCCAGCAGCTTAACGGGACTAGATCAAGAGACCCAGTACTTC
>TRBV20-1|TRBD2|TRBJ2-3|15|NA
CSASFLAGVRDTQYF
TGCAGTGCTAGTTTCCTAGCGGGAGTGAGAGATACGCAGTATTTT
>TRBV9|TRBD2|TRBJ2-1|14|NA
CASSVGGAGDEQFF
TGTGCCAGCAGCGTCGGGGGGGCGGGTGATGAGCAGTTCTTC
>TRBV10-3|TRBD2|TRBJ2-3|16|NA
CAISSRLAEGTDTQYF
TGTGCCATCTCGTCTCGGCTAGCGGAAGGGACAGATACGCAGTATTTT
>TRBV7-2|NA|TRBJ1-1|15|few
CASSLVGGPNTEAFF
TGTGCCAGCAGCTTAGTAGGCGGACCGAACACTGAAGCTTTCTTT
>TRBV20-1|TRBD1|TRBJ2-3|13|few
CSARTGVPDTQYF
TGCAGTGCTAGGACAGGGGTCCCAGATACGCAGTATTTT
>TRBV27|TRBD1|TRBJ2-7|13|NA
CASGTGGSGEQYF
TGTGCCAGCGGAACAGGGGGTTCGGGTGAGCAGTACTTC
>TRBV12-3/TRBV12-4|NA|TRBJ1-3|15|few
CAFPQARETGNTIYF
TGTGCCTTCCCCCAGGCAAGGGAGACAGGAAACACCATATATTTT
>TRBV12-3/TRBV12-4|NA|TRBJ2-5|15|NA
CASSFRPTSFETQYF
TGTGCCAGCAGCTTCCGCCCCACTAGTTTCGAGACCCAGTACTTC
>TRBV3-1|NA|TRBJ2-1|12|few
CASSHTDNEQFF
TGTGCCAGCAGCCATACAGACAATGAGCAGTTCTTC
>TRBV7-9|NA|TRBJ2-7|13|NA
CASSLSRRDEQYF
TGTGCCAGCAGCTTATCCCGTCGAGACGAGCAGTACTTC
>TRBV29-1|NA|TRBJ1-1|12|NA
CSAPWTGGEAFF
TGCAGCGCTCCGTGGACCGGCGGGGAAGCTTTCTTT
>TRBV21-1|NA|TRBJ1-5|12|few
CASSKGPGPQHF
TGTGCCAGCAGCAAGGGTCCAGGGCCTCAGCATTTT
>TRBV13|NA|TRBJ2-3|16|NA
CASSLSTDRPTDTQYF
TGTGCCAGCAGCTTATCCACCGATCGGCCCACAGATACGCAGTATTTT
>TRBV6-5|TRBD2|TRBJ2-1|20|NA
CASSFLLDPQTSGSYNEQFF
TGTGCCAGCAGTTTCCTTCTCGACCCACAGACTAGCGGCTCCTACAATGAGCAGTTCTTC
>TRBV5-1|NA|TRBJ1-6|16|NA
CASSLSPGQVRSPLHF
TGCGCCAGCAGCTTGTCCCCAGGGCAAGTAAGGTCACCCCTCCACTTT
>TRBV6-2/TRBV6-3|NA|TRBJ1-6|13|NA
CASVGGYNSPLHF
TGTGCCTCCGTGGGAGGCTATAATTCACCCCTCCACTTT
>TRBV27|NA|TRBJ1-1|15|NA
CASSFHGVAGTEAFF
TGTGCCAGCAGTTTCCACGGGGTTGCAGGCACTGAAGCTTTCTTT
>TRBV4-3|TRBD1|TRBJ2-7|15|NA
CASSQSGGLRYEQYF
TGCGCCAGCAGCCAATCAGGGGGCTTGAGGTACGAGCAGTACTTC
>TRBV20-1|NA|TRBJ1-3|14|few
CSALTSYSGNTIYF
TGCAGTGCGTTGACGAGCTACTCTGGAAACACCATATATTTT
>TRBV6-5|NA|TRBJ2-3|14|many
CASSYGGFTDTQYF
TGTGCCAGCAGTTACGGGGGCTTCACAGATACGCAGTATTTT
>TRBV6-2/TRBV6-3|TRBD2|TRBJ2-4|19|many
CASSYSTSGPLRGKNIQYF
TGTGCCAGCAGTTATTCGACTAGCGGCCCTCTCAGGGGAAAAAACATTCAGTACTTC
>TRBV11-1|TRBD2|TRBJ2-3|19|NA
CASSARVRTSGRSTDTQYF
TGTGCCAGCAGCGCCCGAGTACGTACTAGCGGGCGTAGCACAGATACGCAGTATTTT
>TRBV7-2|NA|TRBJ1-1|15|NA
CASSWIYGSNTEAFF
TGTGCCAGCAGCTGGATTTACGGTTCGAACACTGAAGCTTTCTTT
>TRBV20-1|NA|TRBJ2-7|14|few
CSPVKGSGSYEQYF
TGCAGTCCTGTGAAGGGGTCAGGGTCCTACGAGCAGTACTTC
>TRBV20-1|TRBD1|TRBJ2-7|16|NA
CSAEVISGTDSYEQYF
TGCAGTGCTGAAGTAATTTCCGGGACAGACTCCTACGAGCAGTACTTC
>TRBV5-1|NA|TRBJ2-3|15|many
CASSLGRGGTDTQYF
TGCGCCAGCAGCTTGGGTAGGGGGGGCACAGATACGCAGTATTTT
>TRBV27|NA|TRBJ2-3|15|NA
CASSYGVSGVTTQYF
TGTGCCAGCAGTTATGGGGTGTCGGGGGTGACTACGCAGTATTTT
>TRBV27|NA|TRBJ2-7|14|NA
CASSPGPETYEQYF
TGTGCCAGCAGTCCCGGGCCCGAGACCTACGAGCAGTACTTC
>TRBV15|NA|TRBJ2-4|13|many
CATSGGTKNIQYF
TGTGCCACCAGCGGAGGGACCAAAAACATTCAGTACTTC
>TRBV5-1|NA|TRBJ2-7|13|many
CASSLPNSYEQYF
TGCGCCAGCAGCTTACCTAATTCCTACGAGCAGTACTTC
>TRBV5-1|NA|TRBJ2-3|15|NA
CASSFPLGVTDTQYF
TGCGCCAGCAGCTTCCCCTTAGGCGTAACAGATACGCAGTATTTT
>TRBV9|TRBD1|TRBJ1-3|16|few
CASSVGAGGTGNTIYF
TGTGCCAGCAGCGTAGGGGCAGGGGGCACTGGAAACACCATATATTTT
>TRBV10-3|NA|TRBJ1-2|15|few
CAISESLGGNYGYTF
TGTGCCATCAGTGAGTCATTGGGAGGAAACTATGGCTACACCTTC
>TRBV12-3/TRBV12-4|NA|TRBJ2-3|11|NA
CASGQGGGRYF
TGTGCCAGCGGCCAGGGGGGGGGCCGGTATTTT
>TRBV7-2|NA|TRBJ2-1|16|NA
CASSLLTGTHYNEQFF
TGTGCCAGCAGCCTCTTAACCGGGACACACTACAATGAGCAGTTCTTC
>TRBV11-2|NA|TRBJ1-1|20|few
CASSSTRGGARRFMNTEAFF
TGTGCCAGCAGTTCAACCCGGGGCGGAGCCAGGAGGTTTATGAACACTGAAGCTTTCTTT
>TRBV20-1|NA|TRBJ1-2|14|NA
CSAEGRSSGYGYTF
TGCAGTGCCGAAGGCAGGTCCAGCGGCTATGGCTACACCTTC
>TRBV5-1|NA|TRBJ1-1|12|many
CASSREGGEAFF
TGCGCCAGCAGCCGGGAGGGAGGTGAAGCTTTCTTT